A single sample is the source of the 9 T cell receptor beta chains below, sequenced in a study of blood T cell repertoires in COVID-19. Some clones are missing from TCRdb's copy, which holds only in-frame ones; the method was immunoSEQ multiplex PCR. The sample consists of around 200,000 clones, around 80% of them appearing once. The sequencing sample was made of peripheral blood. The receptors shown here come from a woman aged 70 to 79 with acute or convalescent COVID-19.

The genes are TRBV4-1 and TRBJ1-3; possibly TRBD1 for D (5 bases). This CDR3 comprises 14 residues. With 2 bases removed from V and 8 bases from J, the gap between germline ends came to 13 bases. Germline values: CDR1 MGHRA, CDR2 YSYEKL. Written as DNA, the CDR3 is TGCGCCAGCAGCCAACTCAGGGTTCGGGACACCATATATTTT. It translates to CASSQLRVRDTIYF.

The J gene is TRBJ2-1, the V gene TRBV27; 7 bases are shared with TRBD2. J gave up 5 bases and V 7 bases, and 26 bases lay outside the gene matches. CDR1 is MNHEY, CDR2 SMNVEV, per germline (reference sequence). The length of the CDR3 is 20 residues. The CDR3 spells CASIARLSYLGGSADNEQFF. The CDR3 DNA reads TGTGCCAGCATCGCCCGGTTAAGTTACCTGGGGGGGTCGGCGGACAATGAGCAGTTCTTC.

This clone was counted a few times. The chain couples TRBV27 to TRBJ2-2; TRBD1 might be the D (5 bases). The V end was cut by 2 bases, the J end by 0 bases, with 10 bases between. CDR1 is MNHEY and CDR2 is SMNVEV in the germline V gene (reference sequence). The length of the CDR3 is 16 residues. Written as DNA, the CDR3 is TGTGCCAGCAGTTTAAACAGGAATGCGAACACCGGGGAGCTGTTTTTT. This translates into CASSLNRNANTGELFF.

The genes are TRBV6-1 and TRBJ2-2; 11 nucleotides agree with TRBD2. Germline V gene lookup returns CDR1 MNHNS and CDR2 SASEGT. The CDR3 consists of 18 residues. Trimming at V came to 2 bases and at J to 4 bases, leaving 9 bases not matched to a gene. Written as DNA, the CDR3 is TGTGCCAGCAGTGAAAAATCCGGGACTAGCGGCCCCACCGGGGAGCTGTTTTTT. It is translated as CASSEKSGTSGPTGELFF.

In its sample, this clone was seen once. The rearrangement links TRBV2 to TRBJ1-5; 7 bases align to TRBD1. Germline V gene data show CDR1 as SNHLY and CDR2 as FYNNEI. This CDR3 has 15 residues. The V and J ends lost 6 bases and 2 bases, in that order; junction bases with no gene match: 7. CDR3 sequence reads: CASSSDREGNQPQHF. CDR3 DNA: TGTGCCAGCAGCTCCGACAGGGAGGGCAATCAGCCCCAGCATTTT.

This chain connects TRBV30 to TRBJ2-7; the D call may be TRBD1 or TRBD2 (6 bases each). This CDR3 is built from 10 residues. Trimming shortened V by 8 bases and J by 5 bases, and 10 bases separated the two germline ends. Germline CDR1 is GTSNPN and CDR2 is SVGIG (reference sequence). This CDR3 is CAGGGNEQYF. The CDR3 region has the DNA TGTGCCGGGGGCGGGAACGAGCAGTACTTC.

This CDR3 is CASSRASGSTGELFF. The CDR3, as DNA: TGTGCCAGCTCACGGGCTAGCGGGAGCACCGGGGAGCTGTTTTTT. The chain carries TRBV18 and TRBJ2-2; 10 bases match TRBD2. This CDR3 region has 15 residues. The germline V gene has CDR1 KGHSH and CDR2 LQKENI. The V segment lost 4 bases and the J segment 4 bases; nucleotides outside the gene matches: 3.

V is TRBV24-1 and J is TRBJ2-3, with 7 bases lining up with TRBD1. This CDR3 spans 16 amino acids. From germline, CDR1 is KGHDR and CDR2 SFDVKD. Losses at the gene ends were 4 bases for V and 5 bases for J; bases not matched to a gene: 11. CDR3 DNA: TGTGCCACCAGTGACCCGGGACAGCCGGGAAAAGATACGCAGTATTTT. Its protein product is CATSDPGQPGKDTQYF.

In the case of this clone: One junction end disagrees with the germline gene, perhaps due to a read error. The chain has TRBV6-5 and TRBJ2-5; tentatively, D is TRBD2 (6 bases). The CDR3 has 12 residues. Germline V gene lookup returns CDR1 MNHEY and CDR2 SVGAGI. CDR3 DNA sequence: TGTGCCAGCAGCCCAGAGGCGGGGCCTCCTAACTTC. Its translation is CASSPEAGPPNF.